The 27 T cell receptor beta chains below all came from one sample that was sequenced in a study of OX40 agonist ivuxolimab in advanced cancers. TCRdb keeps only in-frame clones here, not all; method: immunoSEQ multiplex PCR. The table lists 65,000 to 85,000 clones, 92% of them singletons, with 0.55% to 0.75% in the top ten. Sequences were derived from CD4+ or CD8+ T cells sorted from blood, sampled in a trial of the OX40 agonist ivuxolimab. These receptors were obtained from an adult with an advanced solid tumor such as melanoma, head and neck, liver or kidney cancer.

The J gene is TRBJ1-2, the V gene TRBV6-1, with D possibly matching TRBD1 (6 bases). Between the trimmed V and J ends, which lost 6 bases and 4 bases, there was a span of 12 bases. Germline V CDR1 and CDR2: MNHNS, SASEGT. The CDR3 is made up of 13 amino acids. CDR3 sequence reads: CASRPTGTYGYTF. The CDR3 coding sequence is TGTGCCAGCAGACCAACAGGGACCTATGGCTACACCTTC.

The chain joins TRBV5-1 to TRBJ2-1; TRBD2 aligns across 8 bases. Germline V gene lookup returns CDR1 SGHRS and CDR2 YFSETQ. V gave up 1 base and J gave up 0 bases; unmatched junction bases: 12. The CDR3 spans 19 residues. CDR3 coding DNA: TGCGCCAGCAGCTTGACTAGCGGCTTACTAATTAGCTCCTACAATGAGCAGTTCTTC. Amino acids: CASSLTSGLLISSYNEQFF.

The J gene is TRBJ2-5, the V gene TRBV19; TRBD2 agrees at 13 bases. The CDR3 is 18 residues long. Germline V gene sequence: CDR1 LNHDA, CDR2 SQIVND (reference sequence). Trimming took 4 bases from V and 4 from J; bases not matched to a gene: 12. The CDR3 sequence is CASSTSGTSGIGGETQYF. CDR3 coding DNA: TGTGCCAGTAGTACCTCCGGGACTAGCGGGATTGGAGGAGAGACCCAGTACTTC.

The chain uses TRBV7-6 and TRBJ1-6, with 7 bases fitting TRBD1. In germline, CDR1 is SGHVS, CDR2 FNYEAQ. Losses at the gene ends were 4 bases for V and 5 bases for J; bases not matched to a gene: 20. The CDR3 totals 20 residues. The CDR3 coding sequence is TGTGCCAGCAGCTCTAGTCTCAGGGACAGAGGGACCAGGGATAATTCACCCCTCCACTTT. It encodes CASSSSLRDRGTRDNSPLHF.

This clone was seen only once. The chain employs TRBV5-4 and TRBJ1-1; 7 bases map to TRBD1. Germline CDR1 is SGHNT and CDR2 is YYREEE (reference sequence). J was trimmed by 3 bases and V by 5 bases; bases with no gene match: 7. There are 14 residues in the CDR3. The CDR3 loop is CASSPDRADTEAFF. CDR3 DNA sequence: TGTGCCAGCAGTCCCGACAGGGCGGACACTGAAGCTTTCTTT.

The rearrangement links TRBV19 to TRBJ1-5; D is uncertain. Trimming stripped 10 bases from V and 2 bases from J, with 18 bases between. The CDR3 extends over 15 amino acids. CDR1 is LNHDA and CDR2 is SQIVND in the germline V gene (reference sequence). The CDR3 loop is CATLQLYPGNQPQHF. In nucleotides, the CDR3 is TGTGCCACCCTGCAGCTTTACCCTGGCAATCAGCCCCAGCATTTT.

This clone was recorded only once. The J gene is TRBJ1-4, the V gene TRBV27, with unresolved D. Germline values: CDR1 MNHEY, CDR2 SMNVEV (reference sequence). CDR3 length: 16 amino acids. V lost 6 bases and J 0 bases, leaving 14 bases between the germline ends. CDR3 sequence: CASSRTEGATNEKLFF. CDR3 nucleotides: TGTGCCAGCAGCCGAACCGAGGGTGCAACTAATGAAAAACTGTTTTTT.

This clone came up once. The chain uses TRBV4-1 and TRBJ1-2; 7 bases align to TRBD1. The CDR3 runs to 17 residues. After removal of 2 bases from V and 8 bases from J, the junction contained 17 bases not matched to a gene. Germline CDR1 and CDR2: MGHRA and YSYEKL. CDR3 region: CASSQSPFRAGGIGYTF. CDR3 DNA sequence: TGCGCCAGCAGCCAATCCCCCTTCCGGGCAGGGGGTATCGGCTACACCTTC.

V gene TRBV7-3 combines with J gene TRBJ2-1, with TRBD1 matching over 9 bases. CDR3 length equals 14 residues. The ends lost 5 bases at V and 8 bases at J; junction bases unmatched: 7. Germline CDR1 is SGHTA and CDR2 is FQGTGA. This CDR3 reads CASSPQTGGDEQFF. The CDR3, as DNA: TGTGCCAGCAGCCCGCAGACAGGGGGAGATGAGCAGTTCTTC.

This clone was detected a few times. The chain employs TRBV5-1 and TRBJ1-2, with D possibly being TRBD1 (5 bases). The CDR3 loop spans 13 amino acids. Germline-derived CDR1 and CDR2 are SGHRS and YFSETQ. Trimming shortened V by 5 bases and J by 4 bases, and 12 bases separated the two germline ends. CDR3 sequence reads: CASRRDGSYGYTF. The DNA for the CDR3 is TGCGCCAGCAGACGGGACGGATCCTATGGCTACACCTTC.

This clone appeared once. This sequence joins TRBV7-3 and TRBJ2-5; 10 nucleotides match TRBD1. CDR1 SGHTA and CDR2 FQGTGA come from the germline V gene. The V segment lost 5 bases and the J segment 1 base; nucleotides outside the gene matches: 4. This CDR3 region has 15 residues. The CDR3 DNA reads TGTGCCAGCAGCCAGACAGGGGGCTTCCAAGAGACCCAGTACTTC. It is translated as CASSQTGGFQETQYF.

V is TRBV2 and J is TRBJ2-2; no reliable D call. Trimming cost V 1 base and J 0 bases, with 6 bases left between them. The germline CDR1 and CDR2 sequences are SNHLY and FYNNEI. The CDR3 spans 15 residues. CDR3 protein: CASSEGIANTGELFF. The CDR3 DNA is TGTGCCAGCAGTGAAGGAATAGCGAACACCGGGGAGCTGTTTTTT.

In its sample, this clone was seen a few times. V gene TRBV15 combines with J gene TRBJ1-2; D might be TRBD1 (5 bases). V lost 0 bases and J 3 bases, leaving 14 bases between the germline ends. This CDR3 has 16 residues. Germline assignment: CDR1 LNHNV and CDR2 YYDKDF (reference sequence). CDR3 protein: CATSRDPGRGDYGYTF. The CDR3, as DNA: TGTGCCACCAGCAGAGACCCGGGAAGAGGGGACTATGGCTACACCTTC.

V usage is TRBV5-6 and J usage is TRBJ2-1; a weak D match, TRBD2 (6 bases). The V gene's germline CDR1 is SGHDT and CDR2 YYEEEE. There are 16 residues in the CDR3. V was cut by 0 bases and J by 0 bases, with 10 bases left in between. The CDR3 DNA is TGTGCCAGCAGCTTGGTCGGCGGGGCCTCCTACAATGAGCAGTTCTTC. Its protein product is CASSLVGGASYNEQFF.

This chain joins TRBV30 and TRBJ2-5, with a possible D match to TRBD2 (5 bases). Germline assignment: CDR1 GTSNPN and CDR2 SVGIG (reference sequence). The CDR3 is made up of 14 amino acids. Trimming pared 3 bases from V and 2 bases from J, leaving 13 bases between. The CDR3 spells CAWRDAGYQETQYF. CDR3 bases: TGTGCCTGGAGGGATGCGGGCTATCAAGAGACCCAGTACTTC. Variable domain in full (rest from reference TRBV30 and TRBJ2-5): SQTIHQWPATLVQPVGSPLSLECTVEGTSNPNLYWYRQAAGRGLQLLFYSVGIGQISSEVPQNLSASRPQDRQFILSSKKLLLSDSGFYLCAWRDAGYQETQYFGPGTRLLVL.

For the CDR3, the DNA is TGTGCCAGCAGCGTTGCAGGGGGAACCACTGAAGCTTTCTTT. Translating gives CASSVAGGTTEAFF. This chain uses TRBV7-9 with TRBJ1-1, with TRBD1 identical over 7 bases. The J segment lost 4 bases and the V segment lost 5 bases, leaving 7 bases of the junction unmatched. Looked up from germline, CDR1 is SEHNR and CDR2 is FQNEAQ (reference sequence). The CDR3 has 14 residues.

The CDR3 region is CAWSVQGADTQYF. CDR3 coding DNA: TGTGCCTGGAGTGTACAGGGCGCAGATACGCAGTATTTT. The gene calls are TRBV30 and TRBJ2-3; a possible D gene is TRBD1 (6 bases). Germline values: CDR1 GTSNPN, CDR2 SVGIG (reference sequence). Trimming pared 0 bases from V and 4 bases from J, leaving 8 bases between. This CDR3 is 13 amino acids long.

The chain combines TRBV7-2 with TRBJ1-1; D unresolved. V was pared by 1 base and J by 4 bases, with 10 bases between. CDR1 is SGHTA, CDR2 FQGNSA, per germline. CDR3 length: 14 amino acids. CDR3 in amino acids: CASSLDRVATEAFF. In DNA, the CDR3 is TGTGCCAGCAGCTTAGATAGGGTTGCCACTGAAGCTTTCTTT.

The V gene is TRBV19, the J gene TRBJ2-1; TRBD1 agrees at 9 bases. The V gene end was trimmed by 5 bases and the J gene end by 12 bases; junction bases not matched to a gene: 8. Germline CDR1 is LNHDA and CDR2 is SQIVND (reference sequence). The length of the CDR3 is 13 residues. The CDR3 nucleotides read TGTGCCAGTAGTTTAAACAGGGGGCTTACGCAGTTCTTC. Translated, it gives CASSLNRGLTQFF.

The chain has TRBV28 and TRBJ2-7, with TRBD1 identical over 8 bases. Unmatched junction bases numbered 14, after V lost 6 bases and J lost 7 bases. This CDR3 is built from 15 residues. Germline CDR1 is MDHEN and CDR2 is SYDVKM. CDR3 bases: TGTGCCAGCAGCGTCACGGGGCAGGGGGCGCGGGAGCAGTACTTC. This encodes CASSVTGQGAREQYF.

The chain recombines TRBV2 with TRBJ1-5, with TRBD1 matching 9 bases. V gave up 7 bases and J gave up 3 bases; unmatched junction bases: 4. Germline-derived CDR1 and CDR2 are SNHLY and FYNNEI. CDR3 size: 14 residues. CDR3 loop: CASTGTGTNQPQHF. DNA of the CDR3: TGTGCCAGCACCGGGACAGGGACCAATCAGCCCCAGCATTTT. Looking up the rest from reference TRBV2 and TRBJ1-5 gives the full variable domain: EPEVTQTPSHQVTQMGQEVILRCVPISNHLYFYWYRQILGQKVEFLVSFYNNEISEKSEIFDDQFSVERPDGSNFTLKIRSTKLEDSAMYFCASTGTGTNQPQHFGDGTRLSIL.

The DNA for the CDR3 is TGTGCCAGCAGCGCGGCGACAGGGAAAAGTTATGGCTACACCTTC. This translates into CASSAATGKSYGYTF. The gene calls are TRBV7-6 and TRBJ1-2; 7 positions match TRBD1. Germline assignment: CDR1 SGHVS and CDR2 FNYEAQ. The CDR3 totals 15 residues. J lost 5 bases, V lost 5 bases, and 11 bases had no gene match.

V is TRBV6-6 and J is TRBJ2-7; perhaps TRBD2 as D (6 bases). Germline V gives CDR1 MNHNY, CDR2 SVGAGI (reference sequence). Trimming took off 6 bases at V and 6 bases at J, with 15 bases between the two ends. The CDR3 loop spans 13 amino acids. The CDR3 nucleotides read TGTGCCAGCAGACCACCGGGGGTCGGCGAGCAGTACTTC. As protein: CASRPPGVGEQYF.

In regard to this clone: The junction departs from the called germline gene at one end, perhaps through a read error. The rearrangement joins TRBV13 to TRBJ2-6; D is undetermined. The CDR3 has 14 residues. Germline V gives CDR1 PRHDT, CDR2 FYEKMQ (reference sequence). The CDR3 nucleotides read TGTGCCAGCAGCGTAGGCCCGGGGGCCAACGTCCTGACTTTC. It translates to CASSVGPGANVLTF.

In its sample, this clone was seen a few times. This chain joins TRBV15 and TRBJ2-3; D is undetermined. The CDR3 spans 15 residues. Germline CDR1 and CDR2: LNHNV and YYDKDF (reference sequence). V gave up 0 bases and J gave up 3 bases, with 10 bases separating them. The CDR3 region is CATSRDPVSTDTQYF. CDR3 in DNA: TGTGCCACCAGCAGAGATCCGGTATCGACAGATACGCAGTATTTT.

This clone showed up just a few times. This chain links TRBV19 with TRBJ1-2; 10 bases fit TRBD1. Trimming took 4 bases from V and 3 from J; bases not matched to a gene: 11. Germline assignment: CDR1 LNHDA and CDR2 SQIVND (reference sequence). CDR3 length: 17 amino acids. For the CDR3, the DNA is TGTGCCAGTAGTACACTGGCCGGGACAGGGGATTACTATGGCTACACCTTC. It codes for CASSTLAGTGDYYGYTF.

The rearrangement links TRBV5-1 to TRBJ1-2; 10 bases align to TRBD1. Germline loops: CDR1 SGHRS, CDR2 YFSETQ. The CDR3 spans 15 residues. J lost 4 bases, V lost 4 bases, and 7 bases had no gene match. The CDR3 DNA reads TGCGCCAGCAGCCACGACAGGGGGCGCATCTATGGCTACACCTTC. It yields the protein CASSHDRGRIYGYTF.